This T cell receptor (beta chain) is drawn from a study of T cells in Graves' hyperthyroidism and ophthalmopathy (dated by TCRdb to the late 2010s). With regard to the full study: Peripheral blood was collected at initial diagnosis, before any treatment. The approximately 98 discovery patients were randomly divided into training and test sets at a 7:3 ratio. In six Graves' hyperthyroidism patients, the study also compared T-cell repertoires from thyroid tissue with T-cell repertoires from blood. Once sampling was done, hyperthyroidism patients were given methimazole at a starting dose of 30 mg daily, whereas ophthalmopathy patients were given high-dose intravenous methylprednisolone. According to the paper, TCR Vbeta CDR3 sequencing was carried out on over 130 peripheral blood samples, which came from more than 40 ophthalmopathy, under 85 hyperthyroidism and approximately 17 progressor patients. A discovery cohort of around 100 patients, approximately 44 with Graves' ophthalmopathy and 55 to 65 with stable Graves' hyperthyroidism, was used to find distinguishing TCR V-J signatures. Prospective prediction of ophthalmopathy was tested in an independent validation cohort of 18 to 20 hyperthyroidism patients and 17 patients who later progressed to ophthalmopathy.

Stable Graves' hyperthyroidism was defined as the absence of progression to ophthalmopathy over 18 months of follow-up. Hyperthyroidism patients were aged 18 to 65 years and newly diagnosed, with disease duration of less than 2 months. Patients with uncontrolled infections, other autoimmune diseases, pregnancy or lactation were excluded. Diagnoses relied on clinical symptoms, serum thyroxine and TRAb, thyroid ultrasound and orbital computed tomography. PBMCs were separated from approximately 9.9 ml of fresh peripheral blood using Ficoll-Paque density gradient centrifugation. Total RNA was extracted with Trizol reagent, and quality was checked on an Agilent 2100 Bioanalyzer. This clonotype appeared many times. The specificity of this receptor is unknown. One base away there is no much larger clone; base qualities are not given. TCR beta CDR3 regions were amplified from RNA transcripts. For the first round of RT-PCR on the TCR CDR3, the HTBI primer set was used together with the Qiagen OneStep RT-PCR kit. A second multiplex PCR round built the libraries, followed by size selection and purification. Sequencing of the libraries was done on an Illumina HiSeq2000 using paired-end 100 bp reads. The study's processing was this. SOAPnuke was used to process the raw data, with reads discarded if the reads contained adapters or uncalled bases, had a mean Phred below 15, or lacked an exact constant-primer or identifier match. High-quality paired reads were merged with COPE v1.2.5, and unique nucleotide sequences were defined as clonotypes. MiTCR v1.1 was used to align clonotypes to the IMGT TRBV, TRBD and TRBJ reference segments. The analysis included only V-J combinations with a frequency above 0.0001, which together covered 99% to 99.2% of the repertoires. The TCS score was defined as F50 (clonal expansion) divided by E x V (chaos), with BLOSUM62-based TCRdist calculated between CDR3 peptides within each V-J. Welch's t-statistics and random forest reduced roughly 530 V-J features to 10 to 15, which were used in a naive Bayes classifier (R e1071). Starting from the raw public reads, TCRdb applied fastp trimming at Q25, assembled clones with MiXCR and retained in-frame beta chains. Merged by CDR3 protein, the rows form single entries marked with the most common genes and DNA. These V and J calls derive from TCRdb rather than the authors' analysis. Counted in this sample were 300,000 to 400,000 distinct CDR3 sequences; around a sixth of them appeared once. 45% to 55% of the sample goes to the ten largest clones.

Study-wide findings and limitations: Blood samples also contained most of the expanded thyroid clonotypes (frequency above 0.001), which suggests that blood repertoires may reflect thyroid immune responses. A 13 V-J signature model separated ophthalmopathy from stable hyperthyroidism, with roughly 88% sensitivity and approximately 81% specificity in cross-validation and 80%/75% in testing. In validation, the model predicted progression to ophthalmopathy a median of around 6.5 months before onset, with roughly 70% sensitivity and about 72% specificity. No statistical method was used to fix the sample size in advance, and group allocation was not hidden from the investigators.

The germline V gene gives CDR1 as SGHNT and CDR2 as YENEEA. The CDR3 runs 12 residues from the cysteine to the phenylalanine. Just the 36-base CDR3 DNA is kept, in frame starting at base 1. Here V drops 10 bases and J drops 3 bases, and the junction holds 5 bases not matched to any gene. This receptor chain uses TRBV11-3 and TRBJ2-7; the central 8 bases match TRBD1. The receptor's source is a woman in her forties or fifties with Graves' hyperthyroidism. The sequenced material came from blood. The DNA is TGTGCCACAGGACAGGGTTGCTACGAGCAGTACTTC. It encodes CATGQGCYEQYF.